This T cell receptor beta chain is from a study of blood T cell repertoires in COVID-19. The method was immunoSEQ multiplex PCR; TCRdb's version includes in-frame clones alone and lacks a portion of them. The repertoire holds fewer than 250,000 clones, with 90% as singletons. The ends lost 0 bases at V and 7 bases at J; junction bases unmatched: 6. Looked up from germline, CDR1 is MNHNS and CDR2 is SASEGT. The CDR3 totals 15 residues. This clonotype was sampled from a man aged 25 to 40 with COVID-19, enrolled during active disease. The chain is built from TRBV6-1 and TRBJ1-2; 9 positions match TRBD1. Sequenced sample: peripheral blood. The CDR3 here is CASSEATGGGSGYTF. In nucleotides, the CDR3 is TGTGCCAGCAGTGAAGCGACAGGGGGAGGATCTGGCTACACCTTC.